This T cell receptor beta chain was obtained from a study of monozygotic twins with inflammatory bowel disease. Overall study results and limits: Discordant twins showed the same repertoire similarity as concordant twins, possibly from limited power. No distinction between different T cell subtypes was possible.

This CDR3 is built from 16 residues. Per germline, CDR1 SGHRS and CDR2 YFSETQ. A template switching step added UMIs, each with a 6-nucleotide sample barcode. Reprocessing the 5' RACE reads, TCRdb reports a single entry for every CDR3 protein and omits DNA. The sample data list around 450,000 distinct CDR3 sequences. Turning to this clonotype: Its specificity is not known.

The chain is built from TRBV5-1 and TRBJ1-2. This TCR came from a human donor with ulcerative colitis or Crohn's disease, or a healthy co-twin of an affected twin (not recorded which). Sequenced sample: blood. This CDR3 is CASSLAGSWKDYGYTF.